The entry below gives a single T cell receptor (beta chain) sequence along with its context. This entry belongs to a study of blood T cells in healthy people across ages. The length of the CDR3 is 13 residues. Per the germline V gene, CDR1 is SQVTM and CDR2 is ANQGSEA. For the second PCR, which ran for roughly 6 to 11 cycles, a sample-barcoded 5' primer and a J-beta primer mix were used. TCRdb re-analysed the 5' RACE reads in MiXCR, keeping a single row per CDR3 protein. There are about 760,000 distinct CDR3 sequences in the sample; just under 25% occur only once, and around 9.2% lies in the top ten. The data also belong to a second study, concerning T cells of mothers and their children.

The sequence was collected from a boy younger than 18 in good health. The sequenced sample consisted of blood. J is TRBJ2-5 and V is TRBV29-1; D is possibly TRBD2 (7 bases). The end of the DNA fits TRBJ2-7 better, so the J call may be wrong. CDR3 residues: CSAKAGAQYEQYF. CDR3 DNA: TGCAGCGCCAAGGCGGGGGCTCAGTACGAGCAGTACTTC.